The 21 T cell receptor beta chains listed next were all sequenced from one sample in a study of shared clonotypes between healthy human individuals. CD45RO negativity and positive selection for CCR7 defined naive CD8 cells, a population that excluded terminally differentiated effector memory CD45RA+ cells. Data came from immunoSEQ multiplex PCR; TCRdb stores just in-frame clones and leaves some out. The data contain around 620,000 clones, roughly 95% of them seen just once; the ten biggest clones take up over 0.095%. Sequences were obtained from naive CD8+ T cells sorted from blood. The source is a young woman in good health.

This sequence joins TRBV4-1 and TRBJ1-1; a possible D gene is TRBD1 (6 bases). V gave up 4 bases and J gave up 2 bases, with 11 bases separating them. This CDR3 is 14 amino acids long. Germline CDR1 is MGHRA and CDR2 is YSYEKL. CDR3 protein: CASSRHRVNTEAFF. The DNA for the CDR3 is TGCGCCAGCAGCCGTCACAGGGTAAACACTGAAGCTTTCTTT.

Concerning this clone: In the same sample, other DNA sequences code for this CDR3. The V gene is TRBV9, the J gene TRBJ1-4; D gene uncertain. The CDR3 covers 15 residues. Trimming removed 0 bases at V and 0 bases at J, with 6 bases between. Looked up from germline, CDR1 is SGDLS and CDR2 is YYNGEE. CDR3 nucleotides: TGTGCCAGCAGCGTAGGCGGATCAACTAATGAAAAACTGTTTTTT. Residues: CASSVGGSTNEKLFF.

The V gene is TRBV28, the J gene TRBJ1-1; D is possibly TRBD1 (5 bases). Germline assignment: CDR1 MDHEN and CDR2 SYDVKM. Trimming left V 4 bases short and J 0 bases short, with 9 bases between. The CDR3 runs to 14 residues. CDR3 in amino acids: CASSWQGMNTEAFF. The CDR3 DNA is TGTGCCAGCAGTTGGCAGGGCATGAACACTGAAGCTTTCTTT.

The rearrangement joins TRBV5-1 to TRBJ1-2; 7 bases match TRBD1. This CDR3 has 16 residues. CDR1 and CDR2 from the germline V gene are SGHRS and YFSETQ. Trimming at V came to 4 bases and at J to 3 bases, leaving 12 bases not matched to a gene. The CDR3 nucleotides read TGCGCCAGCAGCGTGGGGTTGCCAGACAGGGACTATGGCTACACCTTC. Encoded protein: CASSVGLPDRDYGYTF.

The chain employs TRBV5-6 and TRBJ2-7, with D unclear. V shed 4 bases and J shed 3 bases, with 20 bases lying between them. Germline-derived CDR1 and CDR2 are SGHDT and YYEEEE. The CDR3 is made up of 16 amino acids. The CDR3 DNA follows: TGTGCCAGCAGCGGTGGGCTCGAGCGAGACCACTACGAGCAGTACTTC. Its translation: CASSGGLERDHYEQYF.

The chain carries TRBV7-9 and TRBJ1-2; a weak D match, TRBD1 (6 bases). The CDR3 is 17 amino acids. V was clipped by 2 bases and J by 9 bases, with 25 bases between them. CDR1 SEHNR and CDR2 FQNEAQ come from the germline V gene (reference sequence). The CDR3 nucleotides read TGTGCCAGCAGCTTACAGGGGCGCACGAACCCGGGGTTTAGCTACACCTTC. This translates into CASSLQGRTNPGFSYTF.

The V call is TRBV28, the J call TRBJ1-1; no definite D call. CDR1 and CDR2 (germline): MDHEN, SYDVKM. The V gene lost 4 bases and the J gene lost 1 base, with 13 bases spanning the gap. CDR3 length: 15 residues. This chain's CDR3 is CASSSPAGGNTEAFF. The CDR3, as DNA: TGTGCCAGCAGTTCCCCCGCCGGAGGGAACACTGAAGCTTTCTTT. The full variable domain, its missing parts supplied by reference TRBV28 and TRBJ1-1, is DVKVTQSSRYLVKRTGEKVFLECVQDMDHENMFWYRQDPGLGLRLIYFSYDVKMKEKGDIPEGYSVSREKKERFSLILESASTNQTSMYLCASSSPAGGNTEAFFGQGTRLTVV.

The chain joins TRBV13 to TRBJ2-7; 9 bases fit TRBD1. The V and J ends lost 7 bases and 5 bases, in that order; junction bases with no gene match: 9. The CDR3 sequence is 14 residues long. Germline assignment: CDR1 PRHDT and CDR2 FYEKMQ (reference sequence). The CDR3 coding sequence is TGTGCCAGCAACACCGGGACAGGGATGGACGAGCAGTACTTC. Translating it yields CASNTGTGMDEQYF.

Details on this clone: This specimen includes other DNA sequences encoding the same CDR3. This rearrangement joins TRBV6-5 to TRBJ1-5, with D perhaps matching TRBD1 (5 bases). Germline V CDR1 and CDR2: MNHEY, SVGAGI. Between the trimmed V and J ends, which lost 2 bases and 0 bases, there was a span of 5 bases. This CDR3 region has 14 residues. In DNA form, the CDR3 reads TGTGCCAGCAGTTACGGGGGTAGCAATCAGCCCCAGCATTTT. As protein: CASSYGGSNQPQHF.

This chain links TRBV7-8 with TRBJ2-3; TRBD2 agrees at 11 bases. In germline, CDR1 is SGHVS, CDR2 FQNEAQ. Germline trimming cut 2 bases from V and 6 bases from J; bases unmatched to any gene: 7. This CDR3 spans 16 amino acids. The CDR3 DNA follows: TGTGCCAGCAGCTTACGCACTAGCGGGAGAAGGGATACGCAGTATTTT. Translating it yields CASSLRTSGRRDTQYF.

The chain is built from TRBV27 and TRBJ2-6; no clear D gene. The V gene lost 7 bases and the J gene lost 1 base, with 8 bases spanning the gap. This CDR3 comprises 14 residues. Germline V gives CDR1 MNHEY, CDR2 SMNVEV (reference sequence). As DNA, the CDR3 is TGTGCCAGCATGGTAGCTTCTGGGGCCAACGTCCTGACTTTC. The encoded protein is CASMVASGANVLTF.

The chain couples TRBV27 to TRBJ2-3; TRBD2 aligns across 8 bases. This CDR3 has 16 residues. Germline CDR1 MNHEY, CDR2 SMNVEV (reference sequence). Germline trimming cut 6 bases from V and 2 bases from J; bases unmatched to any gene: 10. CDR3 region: CASSPRGRSYTDTQYF. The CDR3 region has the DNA TGTGCCAGCAGCCCCCGCGGGAGGAGTTACACAGATACGCAGTATTTT.

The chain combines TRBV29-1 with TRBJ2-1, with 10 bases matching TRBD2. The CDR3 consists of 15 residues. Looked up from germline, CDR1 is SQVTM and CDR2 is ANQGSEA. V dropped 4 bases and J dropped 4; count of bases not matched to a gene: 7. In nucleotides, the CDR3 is TGCAGCGTTGGGTCTAGCGGGAGCCAATACAATGAGCAGTTCTTC. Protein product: CSVGSSGSQYNEQFF.

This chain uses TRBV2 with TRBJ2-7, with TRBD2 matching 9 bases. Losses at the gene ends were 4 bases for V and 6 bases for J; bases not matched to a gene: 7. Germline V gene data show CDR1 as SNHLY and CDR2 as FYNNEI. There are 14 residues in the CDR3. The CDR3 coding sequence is TGTGCCAGCAGTGGGATAGCGGGAGCTGGCGAGCAGTACTTC. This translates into CASSGIAGAGEQYF.

This CDR3 reads CASSQDRTGDYEQYF. CDR3 sequence (DNA): TGCGCCAGCAGCCAAGATCGGACAGGGGACTACGAGCAGTACTTC. This chain links TRBV4-1 with TRBJ2-5, with TRBD1 identical over 9 bases. The J call may be incorrect, as the DNA end agrees better with TRBJ2-7. This CDR3 spans 15 amino acids. Germline V gene lookup returns CDR1 MGHRA and CDR2 YSYEKL.

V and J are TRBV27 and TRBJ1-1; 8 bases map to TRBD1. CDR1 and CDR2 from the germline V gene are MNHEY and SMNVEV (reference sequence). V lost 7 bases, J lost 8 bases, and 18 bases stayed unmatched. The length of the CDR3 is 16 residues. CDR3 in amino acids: CASTTYPGTGDAEAFF. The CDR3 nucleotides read TGTGCCAGCACTACTTACCCCGGGACAGGAGACGCCGAAGCTTTCTTT.

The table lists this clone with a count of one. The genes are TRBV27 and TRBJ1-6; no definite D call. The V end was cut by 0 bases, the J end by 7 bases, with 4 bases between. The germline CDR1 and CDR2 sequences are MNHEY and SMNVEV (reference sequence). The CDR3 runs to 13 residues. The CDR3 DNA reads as TGTGCCAGCAGTTTATCTTCCAATTCACCCCTCCACTTT. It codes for CASSLSSNSPLHF.

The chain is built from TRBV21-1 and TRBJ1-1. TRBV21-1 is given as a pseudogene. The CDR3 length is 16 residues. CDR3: CASSLICYTIRTEAFF. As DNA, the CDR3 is TGTGCCAGCAGCCTGATCTGCTACACAATTCGCACTGAAGCTTTCTTT.

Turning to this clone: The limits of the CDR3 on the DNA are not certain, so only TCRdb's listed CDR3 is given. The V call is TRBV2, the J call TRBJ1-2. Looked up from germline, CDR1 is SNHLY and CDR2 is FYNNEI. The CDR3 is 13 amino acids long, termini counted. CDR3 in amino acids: CASSEFGAGGYTF.

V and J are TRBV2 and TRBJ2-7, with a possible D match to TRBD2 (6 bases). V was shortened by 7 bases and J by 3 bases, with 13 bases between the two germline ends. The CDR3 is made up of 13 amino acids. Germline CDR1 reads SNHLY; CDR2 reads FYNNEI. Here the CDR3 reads CASTGRSSYEQYF. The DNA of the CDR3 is TGTGCCAGCACAGGGAGGTCGAGCTACGAGCAGTACTTC.

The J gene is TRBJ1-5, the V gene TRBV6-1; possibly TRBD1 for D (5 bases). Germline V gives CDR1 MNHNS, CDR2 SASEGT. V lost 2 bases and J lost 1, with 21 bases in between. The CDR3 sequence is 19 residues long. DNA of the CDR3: TGTGCCAGCAGTGAATTCACCGGCGTTCGGGGCGAAAGCAATCAGCCCCAGCATTTT. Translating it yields CASSEFTGVRGESNQPQHF.